This T cell receptor beta chain was found in a study of OX40 agonist ivuxolimab in advanced cancers. Study details: Ivuxolimab, which patients received intravenously every 2 weeks, was dosed at 0.01 to 10 mg/kg. Findings and caveats of the study: Among the lowest peripheral clonal expansion occurred in 0.1-3.0 mg/kg partial responders. Low levels of normalized T-cell clonal expansion also appeared in some nonresponders.

Only in-frame clones appear in the TCRdb table, and some are missing; sequencing was by immunoSEQ multiplex PCR. The sample has more than 50,000 clones; over 70% are singletons. People who had autoimmune disease history or systemic immunosuppression were excluded. About this clone itself: Its target is not known.

The germline V gene encodes CDR1 MNHEY and CDR2 SVGAGI. The CDR3 extends over 14 amino acids. V was trimmed by 3 bases and J by 1 base, leaving 9 bases between them. Sample: CD4+ or CD8+ T cells sorted from blood, taken in a trial of the OX40 agonist ivuxolimab. The rearrangement uses TRBV6-5 and TRBJ1-1, with D perhaps matching TRBD1 (6 bases). The receptor's source is an adult with an advanced solid tumor such as melanoma, head and neck, liver or kidney cancer. The chain's CDR3 is CASSYRGGNTEAFF. The CDR3 nucleotides read TGTGCCAGCAGTTATCGAGGGGGGAACACTGAAGCTTTCTTT.